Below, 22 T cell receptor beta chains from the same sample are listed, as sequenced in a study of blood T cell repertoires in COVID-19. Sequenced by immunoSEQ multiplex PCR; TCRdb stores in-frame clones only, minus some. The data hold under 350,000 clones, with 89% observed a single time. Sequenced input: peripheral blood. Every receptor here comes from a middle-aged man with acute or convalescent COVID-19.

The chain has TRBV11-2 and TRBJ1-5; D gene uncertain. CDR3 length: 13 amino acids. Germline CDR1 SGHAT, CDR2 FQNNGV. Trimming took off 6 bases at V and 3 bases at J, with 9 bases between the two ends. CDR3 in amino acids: CASSRLINQPQHF. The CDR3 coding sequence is TGTGCCAGCAGTCGACTAATCAATCAGCCCCAGCATTTT.

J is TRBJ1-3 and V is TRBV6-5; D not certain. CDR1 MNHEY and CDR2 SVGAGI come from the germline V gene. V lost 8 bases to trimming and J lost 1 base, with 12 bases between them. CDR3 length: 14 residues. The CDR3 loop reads CASHAGYSGNTIYF. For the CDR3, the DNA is TGTGCCAGCCACGCAGGCTATTCTGGAAACACCATATATTTT.

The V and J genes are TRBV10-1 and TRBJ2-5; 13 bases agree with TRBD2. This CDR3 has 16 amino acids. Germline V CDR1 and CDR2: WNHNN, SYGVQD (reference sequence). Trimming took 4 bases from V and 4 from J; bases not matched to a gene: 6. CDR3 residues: CASSVSLAGGRETQYF. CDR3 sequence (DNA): TGCGCCAGCAGTGTATCACTAGCGGGGGGGCGAGAGACCCAGTACTTC.

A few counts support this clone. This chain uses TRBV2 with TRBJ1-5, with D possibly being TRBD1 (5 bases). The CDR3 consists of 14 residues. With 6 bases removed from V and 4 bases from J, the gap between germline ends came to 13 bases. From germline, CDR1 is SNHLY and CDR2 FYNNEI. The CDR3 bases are TGTGCCAGCAGGCGGGACGGGCAAAATCAGCCCCAGCATTTT. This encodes CASRRDGQNQPQHF.

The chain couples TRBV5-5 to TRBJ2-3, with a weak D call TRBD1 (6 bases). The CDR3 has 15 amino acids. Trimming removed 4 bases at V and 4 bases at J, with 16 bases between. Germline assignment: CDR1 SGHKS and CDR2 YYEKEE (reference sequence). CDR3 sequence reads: CASSQGHGAADTQYF. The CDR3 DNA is TGTGCCAGCAGCCAGGGACACGGGGCCGCAGATACGCAGTATTTT.

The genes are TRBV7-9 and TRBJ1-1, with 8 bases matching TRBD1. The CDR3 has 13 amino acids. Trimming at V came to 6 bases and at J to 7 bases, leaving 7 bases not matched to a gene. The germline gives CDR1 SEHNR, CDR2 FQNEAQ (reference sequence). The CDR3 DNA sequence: TGTGCCAGCAGTTCAGGACAGGGAAATGAAGCTTTCTTT. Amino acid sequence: CASSSGQGNEAFF. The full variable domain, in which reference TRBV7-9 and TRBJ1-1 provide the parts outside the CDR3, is DTGVSQNPRHKITKRGQNVTFRCDPISEHNRLYWYRQTLGQGPEFLTYFQNEAQLEKSRLLSDRFSAERPKGSFSTLEIQRTEQGDSAMYLCASSSGQGNEAFFGQGTRLTVV.

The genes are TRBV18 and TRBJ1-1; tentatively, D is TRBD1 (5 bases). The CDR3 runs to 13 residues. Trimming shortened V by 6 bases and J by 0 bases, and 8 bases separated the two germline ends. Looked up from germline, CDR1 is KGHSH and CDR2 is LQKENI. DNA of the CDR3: TGTGCCAGCTCGGACATCATGAACACTGAAGCTTTCTTT. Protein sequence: CASSDIMNTEAFF. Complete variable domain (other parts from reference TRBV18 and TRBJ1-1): NAGVMQNPRHLVRRRGQEARLRCSPMKGHSHVYWYRQLPEEGLKFMVYLQKENIIDESGMPKERFSAEFPKEGPSILRIQQVVRGDSAAYFCASSDIMNTEAFFGQGTRLTVV.

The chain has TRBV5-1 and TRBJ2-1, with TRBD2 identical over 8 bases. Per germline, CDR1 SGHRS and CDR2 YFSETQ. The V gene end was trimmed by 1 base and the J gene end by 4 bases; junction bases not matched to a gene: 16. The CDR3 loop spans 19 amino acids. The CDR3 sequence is CASSLFGSGGAGDYNEQFF. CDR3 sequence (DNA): TGCGCCAGCAGCTTGTTTGGGAGCGGGGGCGCCGGAGATTACAATGAGCAGTTCTTC. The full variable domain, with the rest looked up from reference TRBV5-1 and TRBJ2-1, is KAGVTQTPRYLIKTRGQQVTLSCSPISGHRSVSWYQQTPGQGLQFLFEYFSETQRNKGNFPGRFSGRQFSNSRSEMNVSTLELGDSALYLCASSLFGSGGAGDYNEQFFGPGTRLTVL.

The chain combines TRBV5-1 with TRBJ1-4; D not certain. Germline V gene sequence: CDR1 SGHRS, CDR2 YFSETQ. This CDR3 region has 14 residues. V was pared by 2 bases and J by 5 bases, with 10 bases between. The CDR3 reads CASSFRPGNEKLFF. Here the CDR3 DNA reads TGCGCCAGCAGCTTCCGGCCCGGGAATGAAAAACTGTTTTTT.

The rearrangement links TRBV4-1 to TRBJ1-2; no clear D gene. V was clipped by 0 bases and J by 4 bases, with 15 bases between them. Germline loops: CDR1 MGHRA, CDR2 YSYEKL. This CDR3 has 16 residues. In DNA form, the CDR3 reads TGCGCCAGCAGCCAAGATGTCGCAGAACAAAGCTATGGCTACACCTTC. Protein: CASSQDVAEQSYGYTF.

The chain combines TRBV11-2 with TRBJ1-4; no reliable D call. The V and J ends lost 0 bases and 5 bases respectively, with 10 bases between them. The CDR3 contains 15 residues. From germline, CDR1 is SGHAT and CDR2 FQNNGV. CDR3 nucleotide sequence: TGTGCCAGCAGCTTAGATCGGGGTGTAAATGAAAAACTGTTTTTT. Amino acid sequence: CASSLDRGVNEKLFF.

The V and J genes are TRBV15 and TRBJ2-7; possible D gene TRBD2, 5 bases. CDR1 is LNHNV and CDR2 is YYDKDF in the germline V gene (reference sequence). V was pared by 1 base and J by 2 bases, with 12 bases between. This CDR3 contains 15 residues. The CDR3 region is CATSRVGGVAYEQYF. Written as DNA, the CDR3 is TGTGCCACCAGCAGAGTCGGAGGAGTAGCCTACGAGCAGTACTTC.

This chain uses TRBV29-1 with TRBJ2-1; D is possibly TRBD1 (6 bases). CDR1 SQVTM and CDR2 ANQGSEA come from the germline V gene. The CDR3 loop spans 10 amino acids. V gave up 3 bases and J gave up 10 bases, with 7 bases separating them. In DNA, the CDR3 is TGCAGCGTTGATACAGGGGAGCAGTTCTTC. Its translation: CSVDTGEQFF.

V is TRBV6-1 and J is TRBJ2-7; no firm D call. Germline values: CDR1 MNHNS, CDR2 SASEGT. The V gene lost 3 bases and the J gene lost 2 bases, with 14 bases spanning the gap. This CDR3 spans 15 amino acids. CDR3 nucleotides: TGTGCCAGCAGTGAGAGCCCATCTCTAGCCTACGAGCAGTACTTC. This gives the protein CASSESPSLAYEQYF.

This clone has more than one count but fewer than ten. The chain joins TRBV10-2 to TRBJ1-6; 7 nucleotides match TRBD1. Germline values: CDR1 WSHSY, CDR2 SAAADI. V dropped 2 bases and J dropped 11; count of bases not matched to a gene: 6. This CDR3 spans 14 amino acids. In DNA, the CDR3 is TGCGCCAGCAGTGAGAGGACAGGTTCGACACCCCTCCACTTT. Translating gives CASSERTGSTPLHF.

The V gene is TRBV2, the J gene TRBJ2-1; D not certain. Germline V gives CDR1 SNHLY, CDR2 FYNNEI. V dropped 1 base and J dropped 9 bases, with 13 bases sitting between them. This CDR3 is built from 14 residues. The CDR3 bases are TGTGCCAGCAGTGAAGTGAGGCAACCGGGTGAGCAGTTCTTC. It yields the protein CASSEVRQPGEQFF. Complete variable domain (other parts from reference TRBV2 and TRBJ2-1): EPEVTQTPSHQVTQMGQEVILRCVPISNHLYFYWYRQILGQKVEFLVSFYNNEISEKSEIFDDQFSVERPDGSNFTLKIRSTKLEDSAMYFCASSEVRQPGEQFFGPGTRLTVL.

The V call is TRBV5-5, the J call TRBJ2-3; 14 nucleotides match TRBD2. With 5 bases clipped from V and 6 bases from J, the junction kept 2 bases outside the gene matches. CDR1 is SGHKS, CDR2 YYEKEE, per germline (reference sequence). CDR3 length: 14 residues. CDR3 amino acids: CASRRTSGGDTQYF. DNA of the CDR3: TGTGCCAGCAGACGGACTAGCGGGGGGGATACGCAGTATTTT. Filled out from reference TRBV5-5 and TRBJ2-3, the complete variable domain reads DAGVTQSPTHLIKTRGQQVTLRCSPISGHKSVSWYQQVLGQGPQFIFQYYEKEERGRGNFPDRFSARQFPNYSSELNVNALLLGDSALYLCASRRTSGGDTQYFGPGTRLTVL.

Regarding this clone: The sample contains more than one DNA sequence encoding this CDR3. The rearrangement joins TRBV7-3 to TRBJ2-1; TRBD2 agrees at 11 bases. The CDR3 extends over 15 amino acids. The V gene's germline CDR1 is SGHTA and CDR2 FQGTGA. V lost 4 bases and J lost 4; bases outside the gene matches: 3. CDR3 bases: TGTGCCAGCAGCTCCCTAGCGGGGGGTTACAATGAGCAGTTCTTC. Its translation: CASSSLAGGYNEQFF.

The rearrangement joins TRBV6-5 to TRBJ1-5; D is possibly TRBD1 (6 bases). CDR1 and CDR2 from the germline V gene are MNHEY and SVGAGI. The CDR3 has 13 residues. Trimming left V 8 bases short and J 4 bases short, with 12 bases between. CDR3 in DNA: TGTGCCAGCGGCGACAGGACAAATCAGCCCCAGCATTTT. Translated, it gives CASGDRTNQPQHF.

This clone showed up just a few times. The CDR3: CASSPAGLWQFF. The CDR3 DNA sequence: TGTGCCAGCAGCCCAGCGGGCTTGTGGCAGTTCTTC. This chain uses TRBV7-8 with TRBJ2-1, with a possible D match to TRBD2 (6 bases). The CDR3 length is 12 residues. Germline-derived CDR1 and CDR2 are SGHVS and FQNEAQ. Deletions cut 5 bases from V and 12 bases from J, with 14 bases between.

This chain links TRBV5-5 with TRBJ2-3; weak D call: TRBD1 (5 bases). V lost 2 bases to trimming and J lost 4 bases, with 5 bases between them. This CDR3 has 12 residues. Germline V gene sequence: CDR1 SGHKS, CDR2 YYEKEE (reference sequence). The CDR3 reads CASSFRADTQYF. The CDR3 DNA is TGTGCCAGCAGCTTCAGGGCAGATACGCAGTATTTT. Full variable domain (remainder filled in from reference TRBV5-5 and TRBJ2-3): DAGVTQSPTHLIKTRGQQVTLRCSPISGHKSVSWYQQVLGQGPQFIFQYYEKEERGRGNFPDRFSARQFPNYSSELNVNALLLGDSALYLCASSFRADTQYFGPGTRLTVL.

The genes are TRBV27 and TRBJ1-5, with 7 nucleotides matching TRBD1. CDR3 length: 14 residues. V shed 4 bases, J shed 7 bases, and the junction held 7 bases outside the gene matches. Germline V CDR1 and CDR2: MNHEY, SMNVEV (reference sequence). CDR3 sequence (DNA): TGTGCCAGCAGTTCCCCAGGGGGAAGGCAGCCCCAGCATTTT. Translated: CASSSPGGRQPQHF.